This T cell receptor (beta chain) came from a study of PD-1 blockade in classical Hodgkin lymphoma. Overall study findings and caveats: By cycle point C4D1, TCR diversity had risen significantly in CD4+ cells (but not CD8+ cells). Those achieving complete response showed baseline diversity like newly diagnosed patients.

Sequencing was performed with immunoSEQ multiplex PCR; in TCRdb, only in-frame clones are kept and a portion is missing. The sample holds 35,000 to 40,000 clones, approximately 86% seen once. Every one of the patients relapsed after autologous stem cell transplantation (brentuximab vedotin exposure was variable). Complete response, partial response or progressive disease was recorded as best response. With respect to this clone: Its matching antigen is unknown.

This CDR3 spans 15 amino acids. CDR1 is KGHSH and CDR2 is LQKENI in the germline V gene. Unmatched junction bases numbered 5, after V lost 0 bases and J lost 9 bases. The chain carries TRBV18 and TRBJ1-6; 7 bases agree with TRBD1. The source material was peripheral blood mononuclear cells (PBMCs), sampled before the second cycle of nivolumab. The TCR was taken from a human donor with classical Hodgkin lymphoma. CDR3: CASSPPAGGGSPLHF. CDR3 in DNA: TGTGCCAGCTCACCACCGGCAGGGGGAGGTTCACCCCTCCACTTT. The full variable domain, with the rest looked up from reference TRBV18 and TRBJ1-6, is NAGVMQNPRHLVRRRGQEARLRCSPMKGHSHVYWYRQLPEEGLKFMVYLQKENIIDESGMPKERFSAEFPKEGPSILRIQQVVRGDSAAYFCASSPPAGGGSPLHFGNGTRLTVT.